This TCR beta chain was recovered during a study of cytomegalovirus exposure and HLA in healthy donors. Study details: An early data release held some 85 million unique TCRs from HLA-typed donors.

General study findings and limits: The study put some 150 TCR beta chains on its list as cytomegalovirus-associated.

Healthy individuals who donated bone marrow served as the donors. For the donor in question, CMV serostatus went unrecorded. The PCR had 60 Vbeta and 13 Jbeta primers. Only in-frame clones appear in the TCRdb table, and some are missing; sequencing was by immunoSEQ multiplex PCR. The sample comprises around 94,000 clones, 63% of which are singletons, and approximately 4.3% rests with the top ten. Comments on this clone: Its matching antigen is unknown.

Sequencing input: PBMCs. The TCR originated in a human donor in good health.

The CDR3 DNA reads as TGTGCCAGCTCGGAGGGAGGTCGGTACGAGCAGTACTTC. This gives the protein CASSEGGRYEQYF. V is TRBV27 and J is TRBJ2-7, with D perhaps matching TRBD2 (6 bases). V lost 8 bases to trimming and J lost 4 bases, with 15 bases between them. The length of the CDR3 is 13 residues. Germline V lookup: CDR1 MNHEY, CDR2 SMNVEV (reference sequence).